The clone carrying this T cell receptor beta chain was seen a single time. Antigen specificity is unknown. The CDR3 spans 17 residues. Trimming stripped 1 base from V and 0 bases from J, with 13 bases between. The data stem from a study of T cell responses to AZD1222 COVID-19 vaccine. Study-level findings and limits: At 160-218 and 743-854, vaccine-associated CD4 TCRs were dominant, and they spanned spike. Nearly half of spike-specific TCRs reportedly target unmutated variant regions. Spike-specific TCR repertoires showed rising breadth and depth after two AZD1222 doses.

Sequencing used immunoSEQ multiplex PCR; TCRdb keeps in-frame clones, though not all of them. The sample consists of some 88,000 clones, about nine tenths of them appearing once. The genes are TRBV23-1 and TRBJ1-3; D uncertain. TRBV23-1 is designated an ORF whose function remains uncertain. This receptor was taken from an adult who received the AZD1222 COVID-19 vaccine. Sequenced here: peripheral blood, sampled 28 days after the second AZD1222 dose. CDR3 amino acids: CASSQLTGPFSGNTIYF. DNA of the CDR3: TGCGCCAGCAGTCAATTAACGGGCCCCTTCTCTGGAAACACCATATATTTT.